This TCR beta chain was captured by sequencing in a study of blood T cell repertoires in COVID-19. Study-wide background: T cells, B-cell-depleted T cells, or PBMCs supplied cDNA or gDNA.

V shed 10 bases and J 5 bases; nucleotides not matched to a gene: 15. Germline assignment: CDR1 MNHEY and CDR2 SVGAGI. The CDR3 spans 15 residues. A few counts support this clone. Sequencing used immunoSEQ multiplex PCR; TCRdb keeps in-frame clones, though not all of them. Of 45,000 to 65,000 clones listed, roughly nine tenths are singletons. The TCR originated in a man aged 45-65 years with acute or convalescent COVID-19. The chain has TRBV6-5 and TRBJ1-2; 8 bases line up with TRBD1. The material sequenced was peripheral blood. The CDR3 sequence is CATGRTGSRWYGYTF. In DNA form, the CDR3 reads TGTGCCACCGGAAGGACAGGGTCCAGGTGGTATGGCTACACCTTC.